The clone carrying this T cell receptor (beta chain) was counted a few times. Its target is unknown. The data were obtained in a study of identical twins. The length of the CDR3 is 11 residues. Germline V gene sequence: CDR1 SEHNR, CDR2 FQNEAQ (reference sequence). Using its own MiXCR run on the 5' RACE reads, TCRdb lists one record per CDR3 protein. Of fewer than 550,000 distinct CDR3 sequences listed, roughly 15% were seen once; the top ten hold 0.44%. General observations from the study: Cross-sectional statistics underpinned the conclusions; the same donors were not followed. Abundant cord blood beta clonotypes carried fewer insertions; memory repertoires showed none. Part of the zero-insertion signal could reflect confounding by invariant MAIT and iNKT cells. Excess sharing between twins was weaker in beta out-of-frame sequences.

A further study also used this sample, focusing on yellow fever vaccine responses in identical twins.

This TCR came from a woman under 30 in good health. V is TRBV7-9 and J is TRBJ2-7, with a tentative D call TRBD1 (6 bases). Input material: CD4+ T cells sorted from blood. CDR3 bases: TGTGCGATCGGACAGTCCTACGAGCAGTACTTC. This sequence encodes CAIGQSYEQYF. The complete variable domain, with remaining parts taken from reference TRBV7-9 and TRBJ2-7, reads DTGVSQNPRHKITKRGQNVTFRCDPISEHNRLYWYRQTLGQGPEFLTYFQNEAQLEKSRLLSDRFSAERPKGSFSTLEIQRTEQGDSAMYLCAIGQSYEQYFGPGTRLTVT.